The source of this T cell receptor beta chain is a study of blood T cell repertoires in COVID-19. V was trimmed by 2 bases and J by 4 bases, leaving 11 bases between them. The CDR3 has 14 amino acids. Germline V lookup: CDR1 MNHNS, CDR2 SASEGT. Authors' methods: Amplification with reference gene primers provided the estimates of nucleated cell counts. Sequencing was performed with immunoSEQ multiplex PCR; in TCRdb, only in-frame clones are kept and a portion is missing. V and J calls and clone size come straight from that table; D and trimming were deduced from the DNA. The table has 81,000 or so clones, roughly 80% seen once; the top ten hold 12%.

The chain links TRBV6-1 to TRBJ1-2, with D maybe TRBD1 (5 bases). The clonotype originates from a woman aged 70 to 79 with active or convalescent COVID-19. The source material was peripheral blood. The DNA of the CDR3 is TGTGCCAGCAGTGAACCAGGGCTGAGCTATGGCTACACCTTC. As protein: CASSEPGLSYGYTF.